This TCR beta chain was observed in a study of response to subunit inactivated influenza vaccine. Study outcomes and limitations: T cells newly recruited by each seasonal influenza vaccination are few, the authors suggested.

V shed 5 bases and J shed 4 bases, with 8 bases lying between them. This CDR3 region has 13 residues. This clonotype came up many times. Its antigen is unidentified. TCRdb independently ran MiXCR on the RT-PCR reads; one entry per CDR3 protein. The repertoire holds about 520,000 distinct CDR3 sequences, 6% to 9% seen once, with about an eighth in the top ten. This chain links TRBV12-3 or TRBV12-4 with TRBJ2-2; D unclear. The input for sequencing was PBMCs from blood, taken less than 30 months after vaccination. This sequence was found in a man in his fifties or sixties who received an inactivated influenza vaccine. The chain's CDR3 is CASSPRRTGELFF. The CDR3 DNA reads as TGTGCCAGCAGTCCCCGCCGCACCGGGGAGCTGTTTTTT.